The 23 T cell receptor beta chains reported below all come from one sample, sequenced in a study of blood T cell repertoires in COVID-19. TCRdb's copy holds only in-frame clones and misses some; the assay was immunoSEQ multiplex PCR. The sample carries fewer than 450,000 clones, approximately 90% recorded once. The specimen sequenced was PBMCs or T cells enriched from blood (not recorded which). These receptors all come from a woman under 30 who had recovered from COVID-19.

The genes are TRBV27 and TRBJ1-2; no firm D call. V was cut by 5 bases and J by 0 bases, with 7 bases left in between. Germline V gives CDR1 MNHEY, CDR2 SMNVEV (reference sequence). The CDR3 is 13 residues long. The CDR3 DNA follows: TGTGCCAGCAGTCGCACAGCTAACTATGGCTACACCTTC. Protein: CASSRTANYGYTF.

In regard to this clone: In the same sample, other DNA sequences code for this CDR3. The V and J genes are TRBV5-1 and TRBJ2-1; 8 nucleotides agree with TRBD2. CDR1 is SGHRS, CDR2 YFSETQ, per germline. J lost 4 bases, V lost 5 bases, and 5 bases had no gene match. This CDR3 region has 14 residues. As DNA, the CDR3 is TGCGCCAGCAGGAACGGGGGGGCGTACAATGAGCAGTTCTTC. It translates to CASRNGGAYNEQFF. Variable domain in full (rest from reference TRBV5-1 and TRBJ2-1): KAGVTQTPRYLIKTRGQQVTLSCSPISGHRSVSWYQQTPGQGLQFLFEYFSETQRNKGNFPGRFSGRQFSNSRSEMNVSTLELGDSALYLCASRNGGAYNEQFFGPGTRLTVL.

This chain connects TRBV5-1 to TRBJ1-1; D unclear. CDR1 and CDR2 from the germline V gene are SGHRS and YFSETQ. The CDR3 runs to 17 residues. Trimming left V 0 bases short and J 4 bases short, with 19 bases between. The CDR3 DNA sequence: TGCGCCAGCAGCTTGGTATCGGCGGCTGTCCAAGGCACTGAAGCTTTCTTT. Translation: CASSLVSAAVQGTEAFF. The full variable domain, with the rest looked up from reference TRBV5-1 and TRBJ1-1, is KAGVTQTPRYLIKTRGQQVTLSCSPISGHRSVSWYQQTPGQGLQFLFEYFSETQRNKGNFPGRFSGRQFSNSRSEMNVSTLELGDSALYLCASSLVSAAVQGTEAFFGQGTRLTVV.

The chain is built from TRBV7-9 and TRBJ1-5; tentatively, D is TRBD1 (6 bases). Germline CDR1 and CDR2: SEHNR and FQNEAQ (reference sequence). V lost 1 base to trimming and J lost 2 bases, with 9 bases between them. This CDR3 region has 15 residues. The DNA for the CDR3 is TGTGCCAGCAGCTTAGAACAGGGTGGCAATCAGCCCCAGCATTTT. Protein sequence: CASSLEQGGNQPQHF.

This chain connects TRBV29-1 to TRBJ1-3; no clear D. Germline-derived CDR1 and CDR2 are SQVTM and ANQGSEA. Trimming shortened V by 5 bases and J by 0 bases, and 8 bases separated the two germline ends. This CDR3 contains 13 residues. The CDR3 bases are TGCAGCGTTCTCCAGAACTCTGGAAACACCATATATTTT. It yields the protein CSVLQNSGNTIYF.

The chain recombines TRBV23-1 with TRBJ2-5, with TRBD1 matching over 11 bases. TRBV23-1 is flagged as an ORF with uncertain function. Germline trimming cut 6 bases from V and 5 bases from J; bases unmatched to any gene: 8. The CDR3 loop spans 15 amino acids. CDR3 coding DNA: TGCGCCAGCAGGGGGGACAGGGGGATCGAGGAGACCCAGTACTTC. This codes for CASRGDRGIEETQYF.

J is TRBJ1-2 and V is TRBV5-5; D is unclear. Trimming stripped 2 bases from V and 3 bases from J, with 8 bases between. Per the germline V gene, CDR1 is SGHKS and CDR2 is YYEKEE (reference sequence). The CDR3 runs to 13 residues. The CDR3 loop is CASSFGGDYGYTF. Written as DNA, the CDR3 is TGTGCCAGCAGCTTCGGAGGTGACTATGGCTACACCTTC.

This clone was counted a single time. CDR3 protein: CASSVEYSGNTIYF. The DNA for the CDR3 is TGTGCCAGCAGCGTAGAATACTCTGGAAACACCATATATTTT. The V call is TRBV9, the J call TRBJ1-3; no definite D call. Germline V gene lookup returns CDR1 SGDLS and CDR2 YYNGEE. The length of the CDR3 is 14 residues. V lost 0 bases and J 0 bases, leaving 4 bases between the germline ends.

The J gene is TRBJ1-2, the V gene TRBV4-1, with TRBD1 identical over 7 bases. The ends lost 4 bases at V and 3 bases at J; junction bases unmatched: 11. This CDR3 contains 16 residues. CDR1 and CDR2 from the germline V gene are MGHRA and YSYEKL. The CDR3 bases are TGCGCCAGCAGCCCCAACGCGGACAGGCAATACTATGGCTACACCTTC. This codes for CASSPNADRQYYGYTF.

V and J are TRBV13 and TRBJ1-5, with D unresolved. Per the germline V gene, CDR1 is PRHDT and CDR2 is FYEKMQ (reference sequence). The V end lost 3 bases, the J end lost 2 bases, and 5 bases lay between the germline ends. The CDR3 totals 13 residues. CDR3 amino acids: CASSFHGNQPQHF. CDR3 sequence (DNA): TGTGCCAGCAGCTTCCATGGCAATCAGCCCCAGCATTTT. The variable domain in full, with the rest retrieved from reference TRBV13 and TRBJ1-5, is AAGVIQSPRHLIKEKRETATLKCYPIPRHDTVYWYQQGPGQDPQFLISFYEKMQSDKGSIPDRFSAQQFSDYHSELNMSSLELGDSALYFCASSFHGNQPQHFGDGTRLSIL.

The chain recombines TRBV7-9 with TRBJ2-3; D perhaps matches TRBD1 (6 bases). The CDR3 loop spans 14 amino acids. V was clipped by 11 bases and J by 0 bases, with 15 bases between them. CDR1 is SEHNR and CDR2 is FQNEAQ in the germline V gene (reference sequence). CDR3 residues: CAGSDRLSTDTQYF. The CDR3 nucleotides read TGTGCCGGCTCGGACAGACTAAGCACAGATACGCAGTATTTT.

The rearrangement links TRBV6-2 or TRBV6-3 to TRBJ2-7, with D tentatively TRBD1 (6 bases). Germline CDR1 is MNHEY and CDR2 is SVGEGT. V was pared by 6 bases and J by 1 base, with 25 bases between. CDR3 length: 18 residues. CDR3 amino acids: CASSPHNPGTTRSYEQYF. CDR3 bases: TGTGCCAGCAGCCCACATAATCCCGGGACAACCAGATCCTACGAGCAGTACTTC.

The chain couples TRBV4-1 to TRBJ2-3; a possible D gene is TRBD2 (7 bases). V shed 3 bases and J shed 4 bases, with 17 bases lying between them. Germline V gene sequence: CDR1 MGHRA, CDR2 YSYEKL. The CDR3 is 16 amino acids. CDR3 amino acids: CASSHLWGGAADTQYF. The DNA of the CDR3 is TGCGCCAGCAGCCACCTCTGGGGGGGGGCAGCAGATACGCAGTATTTT.

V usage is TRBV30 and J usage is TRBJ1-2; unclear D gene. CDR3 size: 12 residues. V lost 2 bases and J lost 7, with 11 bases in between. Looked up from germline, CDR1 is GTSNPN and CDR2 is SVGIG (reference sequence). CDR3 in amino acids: CAWSRGLGGYTF. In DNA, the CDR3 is TGTGCCTGGAGTAGAGGTCTGGGTGGCTACACCTTC.

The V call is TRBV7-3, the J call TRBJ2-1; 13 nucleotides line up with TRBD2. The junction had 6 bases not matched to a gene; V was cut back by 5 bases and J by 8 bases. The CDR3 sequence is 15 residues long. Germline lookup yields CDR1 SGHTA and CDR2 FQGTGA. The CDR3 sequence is CASSATSGGIHEQFF. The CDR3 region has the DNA TGTGCCAGCAGCGCGACTAGCGGGGGGATTCATGAGCAGTTCTTC.

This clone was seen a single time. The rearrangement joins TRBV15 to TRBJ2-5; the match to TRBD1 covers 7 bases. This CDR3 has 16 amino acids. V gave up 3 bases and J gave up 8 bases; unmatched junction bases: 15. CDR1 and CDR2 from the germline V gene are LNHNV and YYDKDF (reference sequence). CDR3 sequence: CATSRADRALKITQYF. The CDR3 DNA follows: TGTGCCACCAGCAGGGCTGACAGGGCTTTGAAAATCACCCAGTACTTC. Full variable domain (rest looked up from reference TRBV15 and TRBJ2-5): DAMVIQNPRYQVTQFGKPVTLSCSQTLNHNVMYWYQQKSSQAPKLLFHYYDKDFNNEADTPDNFQSRRPNTSFCFLDIRSPGLGDTAMYLCATSRADRALKITQYFGPGTRLLVL.

The CDR3 DNA follows: TGTGCCAGCAGCGTTAGCGGGGGGCCCTACAATGAGCAGTTCTTC. Translation gives CASSVSGGPYNEQFF. This chain links TRBV9 with TRBJ2-1; 10 nucleotides agree with TRBD2. The CDR3 covers 15 residues. Germline CDR1 is SGDLS and CDR2 is YYNGEE. V lost 2 bases to trimming and J lost 2 bases; unmatched junction nucleotides: 1.

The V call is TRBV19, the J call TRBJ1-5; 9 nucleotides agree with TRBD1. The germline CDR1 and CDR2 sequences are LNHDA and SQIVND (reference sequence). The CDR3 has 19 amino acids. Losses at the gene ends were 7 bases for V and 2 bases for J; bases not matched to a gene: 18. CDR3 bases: TGTGCCAGTAAAAAAAGGGGGACAGGGAGTCGCGGAGGCAATCAGCCCCAGCATTTT. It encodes CASKKRGTGSRGGNQPQHF.

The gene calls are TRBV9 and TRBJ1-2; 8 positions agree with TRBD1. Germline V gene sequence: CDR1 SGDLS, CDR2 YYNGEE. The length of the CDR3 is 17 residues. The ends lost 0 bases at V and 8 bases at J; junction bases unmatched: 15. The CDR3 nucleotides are TGTGCCAGCAGCGTAGAGCCCACCCCGGACAGGGTGCGGGGCTACACCTTC. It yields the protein CASSVEPTPDRVRGYTF.

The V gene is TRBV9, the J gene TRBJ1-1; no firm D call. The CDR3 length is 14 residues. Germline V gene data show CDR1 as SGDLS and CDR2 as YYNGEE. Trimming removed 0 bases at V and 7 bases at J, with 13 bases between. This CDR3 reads CASSVVSGGGEAFF. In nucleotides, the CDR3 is TGTGCCAGCAGCGTAGTATCGGGAGGAGGTGAAGCTTTCTTT.

For the CDR3, the DNA is TGTGCCAGCAGCTTATCTACAGGGGGCACAACACGGCCCCAGCATTTT. Protein: CASSLSTGGTTRPQHF. This chain uses TRBV7-8 with TRBJ1-5, with 9 nucleotides matching TRBD1. CDR1 is SGHVS, CDR2 FQNEAQ, per germline. This CDR3 contains 16 residues. Trimming took 2 bases from V and 9 from J; bases not matched to a gene: 11. Filled out from reference TRBV7-8 and TRBJ1-5, the complete variable domain reads GAGVSQSPRYKVAKRGQDVALRCDPISGHVSLFWYQQALGQGPEFLTYFQNEAQLDKSGLPSDRFFAERPEGSVSTLKIQRTQQEDSAVYLCASSLSTGGTTRPQHFGDGTRLSIL.

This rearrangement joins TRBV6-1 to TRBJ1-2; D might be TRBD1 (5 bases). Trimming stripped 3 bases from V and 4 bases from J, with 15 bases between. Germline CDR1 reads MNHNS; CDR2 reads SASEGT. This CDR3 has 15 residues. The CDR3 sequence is CASSEWLGLSYGYTF. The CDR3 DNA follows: TGTGCCAGCAGTGAGTGGTTGGGGCTATCCTATGGCTACACCTTC.

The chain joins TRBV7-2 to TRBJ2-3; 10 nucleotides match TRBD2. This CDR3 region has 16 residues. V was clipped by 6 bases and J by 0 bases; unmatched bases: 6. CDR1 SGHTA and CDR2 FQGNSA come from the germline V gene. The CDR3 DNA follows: TGTGCCAGCAGTCGCCAGCGGGGGGGGAGCACAGATACGCAGTATTTT. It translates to CASSRQRGGSTDTQYF.